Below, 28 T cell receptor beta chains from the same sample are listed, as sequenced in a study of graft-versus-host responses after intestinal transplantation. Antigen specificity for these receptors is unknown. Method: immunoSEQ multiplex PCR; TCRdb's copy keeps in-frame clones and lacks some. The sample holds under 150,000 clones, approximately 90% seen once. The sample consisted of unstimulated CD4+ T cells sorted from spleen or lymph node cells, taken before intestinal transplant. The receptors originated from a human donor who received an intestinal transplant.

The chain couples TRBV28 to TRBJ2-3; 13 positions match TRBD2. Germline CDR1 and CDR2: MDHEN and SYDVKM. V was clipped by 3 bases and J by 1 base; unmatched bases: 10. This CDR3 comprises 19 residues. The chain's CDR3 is CASSFLLAGGPRGTDTQYF. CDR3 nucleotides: TGTGCCAGCAGTTTCCTACTAGCGGGAGGGCCGAGAGGCACAGATACGCAGTATTTT. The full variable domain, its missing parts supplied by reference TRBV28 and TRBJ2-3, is DVKVTQSSRYLVKRTGEKVFLECVQDMDHENMFWYRQDPGLGLRLIYFSYDVKMKEKGDIPEGYSVSREKKERFSLILESASTNQTSMYLCASSFLLAGGPRGTDTQYFGPGTRLTVL.

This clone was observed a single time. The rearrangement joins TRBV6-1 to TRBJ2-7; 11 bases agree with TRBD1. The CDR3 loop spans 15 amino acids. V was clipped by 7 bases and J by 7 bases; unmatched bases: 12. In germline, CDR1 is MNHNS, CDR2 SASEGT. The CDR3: CASTDPGQGVWEQYF. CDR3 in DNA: TGTGCCAGCACCGACCCGGGACAGGGGGTCTGGGAGCAGTACTTC.

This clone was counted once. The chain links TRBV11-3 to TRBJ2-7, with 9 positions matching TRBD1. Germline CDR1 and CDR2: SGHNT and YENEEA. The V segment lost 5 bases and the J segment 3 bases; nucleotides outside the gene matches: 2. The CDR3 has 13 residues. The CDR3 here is CASSRDRDYEQYF. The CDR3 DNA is TGTGCCAGCAGCCGGGACAGGGACTACGAGCAGTACTTC.

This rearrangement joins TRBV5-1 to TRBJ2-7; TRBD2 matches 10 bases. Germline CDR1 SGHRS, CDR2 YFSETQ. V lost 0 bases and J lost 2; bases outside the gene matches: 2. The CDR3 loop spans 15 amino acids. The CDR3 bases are TGCGCCAGCAGCTTGGTCCTAGCGGGGGCCTACGAGCAGTACTTC. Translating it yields CASSLVLAGAYEQYF.

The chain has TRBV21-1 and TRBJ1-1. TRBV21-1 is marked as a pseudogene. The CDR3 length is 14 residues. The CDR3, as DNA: TGTGCCAGCAGCATGGACCTGGGGAGCACTGAAGCTTTCTTT. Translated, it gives CASSMDLGSTEAFF.

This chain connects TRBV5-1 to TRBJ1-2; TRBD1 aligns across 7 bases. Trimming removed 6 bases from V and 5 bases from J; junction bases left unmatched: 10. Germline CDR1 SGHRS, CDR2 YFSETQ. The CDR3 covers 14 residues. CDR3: CASTTGADSYGYTF. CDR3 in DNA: TGCGCCAGCACTACAGGGGCGGACTCATATGGCTACACCTTC.

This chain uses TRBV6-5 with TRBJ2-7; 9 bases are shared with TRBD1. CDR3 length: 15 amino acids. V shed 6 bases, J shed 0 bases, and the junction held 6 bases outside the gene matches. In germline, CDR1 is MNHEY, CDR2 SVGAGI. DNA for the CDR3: TGTGCCAGCAGGACCGGGACAGGGTCCTCCTACGAGCAGTACTTC. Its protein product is CASRTGTGSSYEQYF.

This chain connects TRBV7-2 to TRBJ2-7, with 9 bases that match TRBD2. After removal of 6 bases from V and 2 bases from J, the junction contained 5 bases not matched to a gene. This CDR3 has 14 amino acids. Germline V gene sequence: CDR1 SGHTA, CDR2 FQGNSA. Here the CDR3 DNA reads TGTGCCAGCAGACCCGGGACTAGCCCCTACGAGCAGTACTTC. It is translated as CASRPGTSPYEQYF.

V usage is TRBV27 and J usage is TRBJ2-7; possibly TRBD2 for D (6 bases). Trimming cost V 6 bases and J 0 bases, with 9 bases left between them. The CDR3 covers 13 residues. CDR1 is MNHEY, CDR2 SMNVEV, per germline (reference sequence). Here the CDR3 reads CASRRDRSYEQYF. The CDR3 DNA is TGTGCCAGCAGGCGGGACCGCTCCTACGAGCAGTACTTC.

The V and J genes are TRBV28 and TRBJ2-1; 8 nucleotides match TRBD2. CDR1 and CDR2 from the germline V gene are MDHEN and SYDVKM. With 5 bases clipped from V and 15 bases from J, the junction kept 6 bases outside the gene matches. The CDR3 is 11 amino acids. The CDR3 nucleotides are TGTGCCAGCAGTGTGGGACTAGGTCCGTTCTTC. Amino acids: CASSVGLGPFF.

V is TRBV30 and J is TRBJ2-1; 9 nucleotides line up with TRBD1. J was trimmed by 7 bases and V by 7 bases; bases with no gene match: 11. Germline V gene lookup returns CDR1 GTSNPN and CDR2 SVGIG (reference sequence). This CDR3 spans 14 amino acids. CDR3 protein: CALISGTGLNEQFF. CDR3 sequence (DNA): TGTGCCTTGATCTCCGGGACAGGGTTGAATGAGCAGTTCTTC.

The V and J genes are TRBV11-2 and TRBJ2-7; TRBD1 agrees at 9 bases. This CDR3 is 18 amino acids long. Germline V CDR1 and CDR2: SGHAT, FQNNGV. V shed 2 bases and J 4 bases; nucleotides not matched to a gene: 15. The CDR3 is CASSLPAGTGSPFYEQYF. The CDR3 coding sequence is TGTGCCAGCAGCTTACCCGCCGGGACAGGGTCCCCTTTTTACGAGCAGTACTTC.

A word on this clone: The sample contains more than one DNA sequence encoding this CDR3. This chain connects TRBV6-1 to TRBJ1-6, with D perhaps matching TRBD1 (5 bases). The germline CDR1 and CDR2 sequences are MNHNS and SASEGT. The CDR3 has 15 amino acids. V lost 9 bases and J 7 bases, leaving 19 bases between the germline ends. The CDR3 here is CASRTRVSQNSPLHF. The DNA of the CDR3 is TGTGCCAGTCGCACCAGGGTTTCGCAGAATTCACCCCTCCACTTT.

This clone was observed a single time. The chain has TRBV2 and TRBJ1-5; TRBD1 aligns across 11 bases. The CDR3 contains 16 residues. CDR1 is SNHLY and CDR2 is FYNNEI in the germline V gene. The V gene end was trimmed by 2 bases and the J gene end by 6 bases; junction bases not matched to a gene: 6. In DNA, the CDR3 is TGTGCCAGCAGTGAAAGGACAGGGGGCATTTCTCAGCCCCAGCATTTT. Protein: CASSERTGGISQPQHF.

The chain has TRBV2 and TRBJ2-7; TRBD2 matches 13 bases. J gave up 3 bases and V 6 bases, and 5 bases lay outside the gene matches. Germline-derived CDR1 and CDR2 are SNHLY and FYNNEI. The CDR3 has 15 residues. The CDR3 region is CASRGTSGIVYEQYF. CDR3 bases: TGTGCCAGCAGAGGGACTAGCGGGATCGTCTACGAGCAGTACTTC.

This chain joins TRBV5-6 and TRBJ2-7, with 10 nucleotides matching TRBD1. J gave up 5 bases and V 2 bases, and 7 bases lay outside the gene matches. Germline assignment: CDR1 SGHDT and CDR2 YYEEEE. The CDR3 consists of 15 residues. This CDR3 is CASSLRDRGSNEQYF. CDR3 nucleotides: TGTGCCAGCAGCTTAAGGGACAGGGGCTCGAACGAGCAGTACTTC.

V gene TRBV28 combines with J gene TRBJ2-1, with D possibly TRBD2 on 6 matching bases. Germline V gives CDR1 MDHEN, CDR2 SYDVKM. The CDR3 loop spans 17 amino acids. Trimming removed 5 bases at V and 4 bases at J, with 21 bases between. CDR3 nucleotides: TGTGCCAGCAGTGGGACCTTCGGGGTGGGGGGTTACAATGAGCAGTTCTTC. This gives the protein CASSGTFGVGGYNEQFF.

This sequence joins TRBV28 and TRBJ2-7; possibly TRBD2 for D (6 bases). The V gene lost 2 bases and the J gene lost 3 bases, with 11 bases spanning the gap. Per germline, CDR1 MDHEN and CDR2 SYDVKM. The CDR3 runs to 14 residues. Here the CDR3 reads CASSLLGGIYEQYF. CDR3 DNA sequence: TGTGCCAGCAGTTTACTTGGGGGGATCTACGAGCAGTACTTC.

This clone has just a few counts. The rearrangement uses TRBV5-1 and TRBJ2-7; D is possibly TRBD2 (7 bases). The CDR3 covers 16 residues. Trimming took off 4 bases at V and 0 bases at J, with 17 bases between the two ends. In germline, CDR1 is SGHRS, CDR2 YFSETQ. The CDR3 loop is CASSGGRGAYSYEQYF. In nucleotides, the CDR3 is TGCGCCAGCAGCGGGGGGAGGGGGGCGTACTCCTACGAGCAGTACTTC.

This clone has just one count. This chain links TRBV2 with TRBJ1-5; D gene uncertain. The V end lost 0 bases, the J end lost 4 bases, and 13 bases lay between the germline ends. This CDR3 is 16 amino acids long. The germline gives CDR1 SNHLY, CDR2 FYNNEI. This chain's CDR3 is CASSEARGSRNQPQHF. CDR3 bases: TGTGCCAGCAGTGAAGCACGGGGTAGCCGGAATCAGCCCCAGCATTTT.

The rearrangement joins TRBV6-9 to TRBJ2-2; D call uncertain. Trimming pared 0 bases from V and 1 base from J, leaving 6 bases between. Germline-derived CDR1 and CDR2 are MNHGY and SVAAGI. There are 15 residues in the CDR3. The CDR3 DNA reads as TGTGCCAGCAGTTATTCGTCGGGGAACACCGGGGAGCTGTTTTTT. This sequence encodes CASSYSSGNTGELFF.

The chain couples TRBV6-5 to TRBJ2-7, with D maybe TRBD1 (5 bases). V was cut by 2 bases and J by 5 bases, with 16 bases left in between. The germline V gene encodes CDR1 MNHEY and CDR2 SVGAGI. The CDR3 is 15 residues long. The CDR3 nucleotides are TGTGCCAGCAGTTACGCAGGGCTCTATTCGGACGAGCAGTACTTC. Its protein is CASSYAGLYSDEQYF.

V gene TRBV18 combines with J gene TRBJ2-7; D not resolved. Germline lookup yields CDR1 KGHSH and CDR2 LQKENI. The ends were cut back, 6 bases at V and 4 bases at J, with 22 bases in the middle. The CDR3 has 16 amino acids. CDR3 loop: CASSHGPIAESYEQYF. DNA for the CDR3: TGTGCCAGCTCCCACGGCCCTATTGCGGAATCATACGAGCAGTACTTC.

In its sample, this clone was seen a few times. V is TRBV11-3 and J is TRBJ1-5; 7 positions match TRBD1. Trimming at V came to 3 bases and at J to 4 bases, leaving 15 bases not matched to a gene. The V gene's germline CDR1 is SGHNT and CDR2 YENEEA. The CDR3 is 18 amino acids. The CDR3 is CASSFVGLGQKRNQPQHF. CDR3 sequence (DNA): TGTGCCAGCAGCTTTGTAGGTTTGGGACAGAAGAGAAATCAGCCCCAGCATTTT.

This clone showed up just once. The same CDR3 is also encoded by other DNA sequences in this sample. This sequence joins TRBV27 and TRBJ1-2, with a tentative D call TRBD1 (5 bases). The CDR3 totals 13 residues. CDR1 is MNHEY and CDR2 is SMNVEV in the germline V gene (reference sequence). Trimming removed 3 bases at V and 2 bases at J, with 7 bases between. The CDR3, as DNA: TGTGCCAGCAGTTTCGGGGGAAACTATGGCTACACCTTC. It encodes CASSFGGNYGYTF.

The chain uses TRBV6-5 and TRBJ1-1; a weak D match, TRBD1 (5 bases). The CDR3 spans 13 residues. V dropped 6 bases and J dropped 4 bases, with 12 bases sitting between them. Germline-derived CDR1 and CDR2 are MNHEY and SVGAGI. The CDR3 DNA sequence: TGTGCCAGCAGAAATCAGGGCGGCACTGAAGCTTTCTTT. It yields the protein CASRNQGGTEAFF.

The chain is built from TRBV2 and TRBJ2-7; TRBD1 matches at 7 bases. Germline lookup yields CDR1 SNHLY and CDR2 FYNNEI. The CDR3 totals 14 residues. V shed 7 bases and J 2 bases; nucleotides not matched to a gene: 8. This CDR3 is CASTKGGSTYEQYF. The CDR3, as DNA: TGTGCCAGCACGAAAGGGGGCAGCACCTACGAGCAGTACTTC.

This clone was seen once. CDR3 loop: CSVERPLTGELFF. The CDR3 DNA sequence: TGCAGCGTCGAGCGGCCCTTGACCGGGGAGCTGTTTTTT. The chain carries TRBV29-1 and TRBJ2-2; weak D call: TRBD2 (5 bases). This CDR3 contains 13 residues. V lost 6 bases, J lost 5 bases, and 13 bases lay in between. Germline V gene data show CDR1 as SQVTM and CDR2 as ANQGSEA.